The entry that follows covers one T cell receptor (beta chain) sequence. Donors were healthy Caucasian individuals from Russia aged roughly 6 to 95. These data are taken from a study of blood T cells in healthy people across ages. V lost 1 base, J lost 3 bases, and 11 bases stayed unmatched. CDR1 is LGHNT and CDR2 is FRNRAP in the germline V gene. The CDR3 covers 17 residues. Alongside a J-beta primer mix, a sample-barcoded 5' primer served in a second PCR lasting about 7 to 11 cycles. MiXCR, applied by TCRdb to the 5' RACE reads, yields one record per CDR3 protein. The sample records 1.5 million to 2 million distinct CDR3 sequences, about 28% being singletons.

The TCR originated in a woman aged 25 to 39 in good health. The rearrangement uses TRBV12-5 and TRBJ2-5, with 7 bases identical to TRBD1. Sample: blood. DNA of the CDR3: TGTGCTAGTGGTTTGGGGGTAGGGGGCTTTTTCGAAGAGACCCAGTACTTC. Translated: CASGLGVGGFFEETQYF.